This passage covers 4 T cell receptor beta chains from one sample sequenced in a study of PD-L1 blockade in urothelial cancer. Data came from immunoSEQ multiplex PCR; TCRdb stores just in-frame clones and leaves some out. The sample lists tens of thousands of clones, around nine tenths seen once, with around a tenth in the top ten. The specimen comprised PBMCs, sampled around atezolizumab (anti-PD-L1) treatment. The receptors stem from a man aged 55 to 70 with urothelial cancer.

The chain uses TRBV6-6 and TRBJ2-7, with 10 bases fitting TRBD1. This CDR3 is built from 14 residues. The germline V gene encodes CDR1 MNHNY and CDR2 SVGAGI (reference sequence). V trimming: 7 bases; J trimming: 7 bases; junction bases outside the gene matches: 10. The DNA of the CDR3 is TGTGCCAGCATTACCCCGGACAGGGGGTGGGAGCAGTACTTC. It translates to CASITPDRGWEQYF.

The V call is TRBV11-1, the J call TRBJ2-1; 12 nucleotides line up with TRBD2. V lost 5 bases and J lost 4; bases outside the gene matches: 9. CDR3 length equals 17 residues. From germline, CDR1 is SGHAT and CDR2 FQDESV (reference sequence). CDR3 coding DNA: TGTGCCAGCAGCGAGTGGACCCTAGCGGGGGGGTACAATGAGCAGTTCTTC. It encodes CASSEWTLAGGYNEQFF.

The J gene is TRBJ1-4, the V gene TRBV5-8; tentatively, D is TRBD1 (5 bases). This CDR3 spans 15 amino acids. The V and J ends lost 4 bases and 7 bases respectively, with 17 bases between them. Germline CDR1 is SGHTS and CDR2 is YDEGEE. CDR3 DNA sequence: TGTGCCAGCAGCCCACAACTCATGGGGGGTGAAAAACTGTTTTTT. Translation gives CASSPQLMGGEKLFF.

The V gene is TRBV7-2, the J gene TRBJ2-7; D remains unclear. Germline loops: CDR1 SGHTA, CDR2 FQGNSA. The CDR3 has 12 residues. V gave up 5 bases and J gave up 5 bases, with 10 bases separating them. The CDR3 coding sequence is TGTGCCAGCAGCGCCTATGGGCACGAGCAGTACTTC. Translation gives CASSAYGHEQYF.